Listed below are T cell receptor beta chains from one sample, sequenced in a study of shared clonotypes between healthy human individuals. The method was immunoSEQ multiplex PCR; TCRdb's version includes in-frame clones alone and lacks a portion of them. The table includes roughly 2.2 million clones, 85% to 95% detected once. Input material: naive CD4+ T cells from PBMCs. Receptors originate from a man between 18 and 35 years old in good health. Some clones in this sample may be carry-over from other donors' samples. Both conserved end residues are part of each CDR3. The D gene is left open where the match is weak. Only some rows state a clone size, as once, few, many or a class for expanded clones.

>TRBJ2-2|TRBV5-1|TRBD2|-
TGCGCCAGCAGCTCGAGCGGGGGGAACACCGGGGAGCTGTTTTTT
CASSSSGGNTGELFF
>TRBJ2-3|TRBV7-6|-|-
TGTGCCAGCAGCGGACGGACACAGAGCACAGATACGCAGTATTTT
CASSGRTQSTDTQYF
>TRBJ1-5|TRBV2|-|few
TGTGCCAGCAGTTTGGACAGACAGCCCCAGCATTTT
CASSLDRQPQHF
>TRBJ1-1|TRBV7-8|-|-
TGTGCCAGCAGCTCACCGGAGAACACTGAAGCTTTCTTT
CASSSPENTEAFF
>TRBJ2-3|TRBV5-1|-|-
TGCGCCAGCTCACAAGAGGCAGATACGCAGTATTTT
CASSQEADTQYF
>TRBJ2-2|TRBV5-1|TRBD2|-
TGCGCCAGCAGCTTGGGACTAGCGGGAGAGGGCACCGGGGAGCTGTTTTTT
CASSLGLAGEGTGELFF
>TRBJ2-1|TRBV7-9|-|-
TGTGCCAGCAGCTTAATTCTTGGGAATGAGCAGTTCTTC
CASSLILGNEQFF
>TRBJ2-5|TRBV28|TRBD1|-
TGTGCCAGCAGAACAGGGGGGACAGAGACCCAGTACTTC
CASRTGGTETQYF
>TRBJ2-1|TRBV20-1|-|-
TGCAGTGCTAGGAGCGGGCCCTACCAGTTCTTC
CSARSGPYQFF
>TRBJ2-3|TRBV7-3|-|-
TGTGCCAGCAGCTCGGCATATTCAGGAGATACGCAGTATTTT
CASSSAYSGDTQYF
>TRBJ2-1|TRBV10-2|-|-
TGCGCCAGCAGTGAGTGGTTGGGGGCCTCCTACAATGAGCAGTTCTTC
CASSEWLGASYNEQFF
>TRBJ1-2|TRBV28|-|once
TGTGCCAGCAGTCCAGGGCCTAACTATGGCTACACCTTC
CASSPGPNYGYTF
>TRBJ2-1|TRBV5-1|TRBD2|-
TGCGCCAGCAGCCCCGGGGGGGAGCAGTTCTTC
CASSPGGEQFF
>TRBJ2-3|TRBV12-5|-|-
TGTGCTAGTGGTTTGTCCGACGATACGCAGTATTTT
CASGLSDDTQYF
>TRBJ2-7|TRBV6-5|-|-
TGTGCCAGCAGTTACGGGGGCCTTGGGTCCCACGAGCAGTACTTC
CASSYGGLGSHEQYF
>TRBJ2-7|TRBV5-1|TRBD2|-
TGCGCCAGCAGTAGCGGGAGTGGTTCGGGCGAGCAGTACTTC
CASSSGSGSGEQYF
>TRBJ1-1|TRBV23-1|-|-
TGCGCCAGCAGTCCCCGGGGGGAAGCTTTCTTT
CASSPRGEAFF
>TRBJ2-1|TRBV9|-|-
TGTGCCAGCAGCGTAATCCGGGGAGGATACAATGAGCAGTTCTTC
CASSVIRGGYNEQFF
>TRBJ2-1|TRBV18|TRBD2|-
TGTGCCAGCTCACTGTCCGTATACGCAGCGGGAGGGAACAATGAGCAGTTCTTC
CASSLSVYAAGGNNEQFF
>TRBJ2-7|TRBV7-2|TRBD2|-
TGTGCCAGCAGCTTAGATGCGGGAGGTACCTACGAGCAGTACTTC
CASSLDAGGTYEQYF
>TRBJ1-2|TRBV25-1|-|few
TGTGCCAGCAGCCAGGCTGGGTATGGCTACACCTTC
CASSQAGYGYTF
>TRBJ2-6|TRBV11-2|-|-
TGTGCCAGCAGCTTAGATCTTGGGGGCTCTGGGGCCAACGTCCTGACTTTC
CASSLDLGGSGANVLTF
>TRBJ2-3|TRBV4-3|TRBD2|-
TGCGCCAGCAGCCAAGATGACCGGGAGGGCACAGATACGCAGTATTTT
CASSQDDREGTDTQYF
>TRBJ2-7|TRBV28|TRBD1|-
TGTGCCAGCAGTCCCTGGACAGGGCAGACCTACGAGCAGTACTTC
CASSPWTGQTYEQYF
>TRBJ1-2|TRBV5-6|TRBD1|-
TGTGCCAGCAGCTTGGAAGGGGACAGATATTATCGCACCTTC
CASSLEGDRYYRTF
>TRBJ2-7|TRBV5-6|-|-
TGTGCCAGCAGCTGGGAAAATGTTCAGTACTTC
CASSWENVQYF
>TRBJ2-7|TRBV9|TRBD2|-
TGTGCCAGCAGCGCGCTAGCGGCTTCCTACGAGCAGTACTTC
CASSALAASYEQYF
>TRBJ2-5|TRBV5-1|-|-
TGCGCCAGCAGCCCCTTATCCCAAGAGACCCAGTACTTC
CASSPLSQETQYF
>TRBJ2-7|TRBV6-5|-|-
TGTGCCAGCAGCAAACTTGGGGCCTACGAGCAGTACTTC
CASSKLGAYEQYF
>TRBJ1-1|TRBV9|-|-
TGTGCCAGCAGCGTAGAGTTGGGAAGGACTGAAGCTTTCTTT
CASSVELGRTEAFF
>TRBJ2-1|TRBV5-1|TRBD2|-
TGCGCCAGCAGCTCCGGGACTACCTCCTACAATGAGCAGTTCTTC
CASSSGTTSYNEQFF